Listed below are T cell receptor beta chains from one sample, sequenced in a study of T cell repertoires in cytomegalovirus infection. No antigen is known for these receptors. TCRdb analysed the reads with MiXCR anew, one entry per CDR3 protein. The sample consists of about half a million distinct CDR3 sequences, 42% of them appearing once. The input for sequencing was cultured PBMCs, taken from culture after CMV antigen stimulation. All receptors derive from a human donor in good health (CMV status not recorded). Some clones in this sample may be carry-over from other donors' samples. Both conserved end residues are part of each CDR3. The D gene is left open where the match is weak. Some rows have no size entry. The others give once, few or many, or a class for an expanded clone.

CDR3 protein: CASSLVHGELFF
CDR3 DNA: TGTGCCAGCAGCTTAGTTCACGGGGAGCTGTTTTTT
clone size: few
CDR3 length: 12
V gene: TRBV7-6
J gene: TRBJ2-2
D gene: -

CDR3 protein: CASSLIFLAGDPSETQYF
CDR3 DNA: TGTGCCAGCAGCTTAATCTTCCTAGCGGGGGACCCTTCAGAGACCCAGTACTTC
clone size: -
CDR3 length: 18
V gene: TRBV7-6
J gene: TRBJ2-5
D gene: TRBD2

CDR3 protein: CASSSPGQGNYEQYF
CDR3 DNA: TGTGCCAGCAGCTCTCCGGGACAGGGGAACTACGAGCAGTACTTC
clone size: -
CDR3 length: 15
V gene: TRBV7-9
J gene: TRBJ2-7
D gene: TRBD1

CDR3 protein: CASSLSRTGSISGTYNEQFF
CDR3 DNA: TGTGCCAGCAGCTTATCGAGGACAGGGTCCATAAGCGGAACCTACAATGAGCAGTTCTTC
clone size: -
CDR3 length: 20
V gene: TRBV11-2
J gene: TRBJ2-1
D gene: TRBD1

CDR3 protein: CASSPRALNSPLHF
CDR3 DNA: TGTGCCAGCAGCCCCCGGGCTCTGAATTCACCCCTCCACTTT
clone size: few
CDR3 length: 14
V gene: TRBV7-6
J gene: TRBJ1-6
D gene: -

CDR3 protein: CASSLAAGGYYEQYF
CDR3 DNA: TGTGCCAGCAGCTTAGCGGCGGGTGGCTACTACGAGCAGTACTTC
clone size: few
CDR3 length: 15
V gene: TRBV7-9
J gene: TRBJ2-7
D gene: -

CDR3 protein: CASSLVQGYTGELFF
CDR3 DNA: TGTGCCAGCAGCTTAGTCCAGGGGTACACCGGGGAGCTGTTTTTT
clone size: -
CDR3 length: 15
V gene: TRBV7-9
J gene: TRBJ2-2
D gene: -

CDR3 protein: CASSHPARDTGNTIYF
CDR3 DNA: TGCGCCAGCAGCCACCCAGCCCGGGACACTGGAAACACCATATATTTT
clone size: -
CDR3 length: 16
V gene: TRBV4-1
J gene: TRBJ1-3
D gene: -

CDR3 protein: CASSQVGARIYGYTF
CDR3 DNA: TGCGCCAGCAGCCAAGTGGGTGCAAGAATCTATGGCTACACCTTC
clone size: few
CDR3 length: 15
V gene: TRBV4-1
J gene: TRBJ1-2
D gene: -

CDR3 protein: CASSFLVDSYNEQFF
CDR3 DNA: TGTGCCAGCTCATTTCTTGTGGATTCCTACAATGAGCAGTTCTTC
clone size: -
CDR3 length: 15
V gene: TRBV18
J gene: TRBJ2-1
D gene: -

CDR3 protein: CASPGTGGASSGNTIYF
CDR3 DNA: TGTGCAAGTCCGGGGACAGGGGGTGCCTCCTCTGGAAACACCATATATTTT
clone size: few
CDR3 length: 17
V gene: TRBV12-2
J gene: TRBJ1-3
D gene: -

CDR3 protein: CASRQGQGWAFF
CDR3 DNA: TGTGCCAGCAGACAGGGACAGGGGTGGGCTTTCTTT
clone size: -
CDR3 length: 12
V gene: TRBV3-1
J gene: TRBJ1-1
D gene: TRBD1

CDR3 protein: CSARERVWSTDTQYF
CDR3 DNA: TGCAGTGCGCGGGAAAGGGTGTGGAGCACAGATACGCAGTATTTT
clone size: -
CDR3 length: 15
V gene: TRBV20-1
J gene: TRBJ2-3
D gene: -

CDR3 protein: CASSLPGEGFYEQYF
CDR3 DNA: TGTGCCAGCAGTTTGCCAGGGGAAGGATTTTACGAGCAGTACTTC
clone size: few
CDR3 length: 15
V gene: TRBV12-3/TRBV12-4
J gene: TRBJ2-7
D gene: -

CDR3 protein: CASRQMDRHGYTF
CDR3 DNA: TGTGCCAGCAGACAAATGGACAGGCATGGCTACACCTTC
clone size: few
CDR3 length: 13
V gene: TRBV7-9
J gene: TRBJ1-2
D gene: TRBD1

CDR3 protein: CASSIWGVPETQYF
CDR3 DNA: TGTGCCAGTAGTATATGGGGGGTCCCTGAGACCCAGTACTTC
clone size: -
CDR3 length: 14
V gene: TRBV19
J gene: TRBJ2-5
D gene: -

CDR3 protein: CASARAKSTDTQYF
CDR3 DNA: TGCGCCAGCGCCCGGGCGAAGAGCACAGATACGCAGTATTTT
clone size: few
CDR3 length: 14
V gene: TRBV5-1
J gene: TRBJ2-3
D gene: -

CDR3 protein: CASSSSGTNEKLFF
CDR3 DNA: TGTGCCAGCAGTTCATCGGGTACTAATGAAAAACTGTTTTTT
clone size: -
CDR3 length: 14
V gene: TRBV12-3/TRBV12-4
J gene: TRBJ1-4
D gene: -

CDR3 protein: CASSGSKGAGSPLHF
CDR3 DNA: TGTGCCAGCAGCGGTTCTAAGGGGGCAGGCTCACCCCTCCACTTT
clone size: -
CDR3 length: 15
V gene: TRBV6-5
J gene: TRBJ1-6
D gene: TRBD1

CDR3 protein: CASSQDRGLDSTDTQYF
CDR3 DNA: TGCGCCAGCAGCCAAGATCGGGGGTTGGATAGCACAGATACGCAGTATTTT
clone size: -
CDR3 length: 17
V gene: TRBV4-1
J gene: TRBJ2-3
D gene: -

CDR3 protein: CASSYSGDGDTQYF
CDR3 DNA: TGTGCCAGCAGTTACTCGGGGGACGGCGATACGCAGTATTTT
clone size: -
CDR3 length: 14
V gene: TRBV6-5
J gene: TRBJ2-3
D gene: -

CDR3 protein: CASSGGEGSPLHF
CDR3 DNA: TGTGCCAGTAGTGGTGGGGAGGGATCACCCCTCCACTTT
clone size: -
CDR3 length: 13
V gene: TRBV19
J gene: TRBJ1-6
D gene: -